Included here is one T cell receptor beta chain sequence, with context. Patients were excluded for autoimmune disease history or systemic immunosuppression. Samples of blood were obtained at baseline, on cycle 4 day 1, and on cycle 7 day 1. The CDR3 sequence is 14 residues long. Germline V CDR1 and CDR2: SGHTA, FQGNSA. Losses at the gene ends were 5 bases for V and 5 bases for J; bases not matched to a gene: 7. This sample was taken from a study of OX40 agonist ivuxolimab in advanced cancers. Looking at the study overall: Patients enrolled in dose escalation were diagnosed with hepatocellular carcinoma, melanoma, renal cell or head and neck cancer.

The table came from immunoSEQ multiplex PCR; TCRdb's copy has only in-frame clones and leaves some out. Found here are tens of thousands of clones, around 94% of them singletons; the top ten hold less than 20%. The receptor was isolated from an adult with an advanced solid tumor such as melanoma, head and neck, liver or kidney cancer. The specimen was CD4+ or CD8+ T cells sorted from blood, collected in a trial of the OX40 agonist ivuxolimab. This chain uses TRBV7-2 with TRBJ2-7; TRBD1 aligns across 9 bases. The CDR3: CASSTRQGVHEQYF. In nucleotides, the CDR3 is TGTGCCAGCAGCACAAGACAGGGGGTCCACGAGCAGTACTTC.